This T cell receptor (beta chain) was retrieved from a study of shared clonotypes between healthy human individuals. Study summary: Researchers assigned three CD4 naive, three CD4 memory, two CD8 naive and one CD8 memory plate to each donor.

The CDR3 covers 13 residues. Trimming removed 0 bases at V and 6 bases at J, with 10 bases between. Germline CDR1 reads SGDLS; CDR2 reads YYNGEE. The test was conducted at deep level. Measured with immunoSEQ multiplex PCR; TCRdb has only the in-frame clones, and not every one. The table has millions of clones, about 95% seen once; the top ten hold approximately 1.2%. CD45RO-negative CD8 cells positively selected for CCR7 made up the naive population, which excluded terminally differentiated effector memory CD45RA+ cells. This rearrangement joins TRBV9 to TRBJ2-7, with D unclear. Sequences were obtained from naive CD8+ T cells sorted from blood. This TCR was sampled from a young man in good health. CDR3 loop: CASSVVDGPEQYF. CDR3 nucleotide sequence: TGTGCCAGCAGCGTAGTTGACGGGCCCGAGCAGTACTTC.